This is a list of T cell receptor beta chains from one sample in a study of cytomegalovirus exposure and HLA in healthy donors. The method was immunoSEQ multiplex PCR; TCRdb's version includes in-frame clones alone and lacks a portion of them. The profile shows around 150,000 clones, less than 90% of them singletons. The specimen was PBMCs. These receptor sequences come from a man between 18 and 29 years old in good health and CMV-seronegative. Each CDR3 is given with its conserved first and last residue. D genes are given only for firm matches. For some rows the clone size is stated as once, few or many, or as a class when expanded; others skip it.

>.|TRBV9|.|TRBJ2-3
TGTGCCAGCAGCGGGGGGGGGCTAGATACGCAGTATTTT
CASSGGGLDTQYF
>.|TRBV7-2|.|TRBJ2-7
TGTGCCAGCAGCTATGTAGCGGATAGCTCCTACGAGCAGTACTTC
CASSYVADSSYEQYF
>TRBD1|TRBV6-5|.|TRBJ2-5
TGTGCCAGCAGAACAACCGGGACAGGGGAAGAGACCCAGTACTTC
CASRTTGTGEETQYF
>TRBD1|TRBV6-6|once|TRBJ1-6
TGTGCCAGCAGTTACGGGACAGGGGGTGGTTCACCCCTCCACTTT
CASSYGTGGGSPLHF
>.|TRBV5-4|.|TRBJ1-6
TGTGCCAGCAGCTTGGTTGAAGAGTCCTATAATTCACCCCTCCACTTT
CASSLVEESYNSPLHF
>TRBD1|TRBV5-1|.|TRBJ1-1
TGCGCCAGCAGCCGCGGACAGGGCGGTGAAGCTTTCTTT
CASSRGQGGEAFF
>TRBD1|TRBV7-3|.|TRBJ2-2
TGTGCCAGCAGCTTAACGGCAGGGGGCATTATGCGGACCGGGGAGCTGTTTTTT
CASSLTAGGIMRTGELFF
>.|TRBV5-1|.|TRBJ1-2
TGCGCCAGCAGCTCAATTACAGGGCTGCGTGGCTACACCTTC
CASSSITGLRGYTF
>TRBD1|TRBV18|.|TRBJ2-7
TGTGCCAGCTCACCTGCGACAGGGGCCCAAGACGAGCAGTACTTC
CASSPATGAQDEQYF
>.|TRBV7-9|.|TRBJ1-1
TGTGCCAGCAGCCCCGCGGGGGGCACTGAAGCTTTCTTT
CASSPAGGTEAFF
>TRBD1|TRBV4-1|once|TRBJ1-5
TGCGCCAGCAGCCAAGAGGTTGGGACAGCAAATCAGCCCCAGCATTTT
CASSQEVGTANQPQHF
>.|TRBV19|.|TRBJ2-7
TGTGCCAGTAGCTCAGGGTCCTACGAGCAGTACTTC
CASSSGSYEQYF
>.|TRBV9|.|TRBJ2-2
TGTGCCAGCAGCGTAGTTTGGAGCACCGGGGAGCTGTTTTTT
CASSVVWSTGELFF
>.|TRBV18|.|TRBJ1-2
TGTGCCAGCTCACCAGCGGCGCGACTAGGCTACACCTTC
CASSPAARLGYTF
>TRBD2|TRBV11-2|.|TRBJ2-5
TGTGCCAGCAGCTTGGGGACTAGCCAAGAGACCCAGTACTTC
CASSLGTSQETQYF
>.|TRBV7-7|.|TRBJ1-1
TGTGCTAGCAGCCGCGAGTTGAACACTGAAGCTTTCTTT
CASSRELNTEAFF
>.|TRBV29-1|.|TRBJ2-7
TGCAGCGTCCTGACAGAAAACAACGTCCACGAGCAGTACTTC
CSVLTENNVHEQYF
>.|TRBV7-6|.|TRBJ1-1
TGTGCCAGCAGCCCACCTCAGGGGCTGAACACTGAAGCTTTCTTT
CASSPPQGLNTEAFF
>.|TRBV2|once|TRBJ1-4
TGTGCCAGCAGAGTGGTGTCGGGAAATGAAAAACTGTTTTTT
CASRVVSGNEKLFF
>TRBD1|TRBV7-9|.|TRBJ2-3
TGTTCCAGCAGCTTAGGGTGGACAGGCGAGCAAAACACAGATACGCAGTATTTT
CSSSLGWTGEQNTDTQYF
>.|TRBV7-2|.|TRBJ2-1
TGTGCCAGCAGCTTAGTGATATCGGAGTACAATGAGCAGTTCTTC
CASSLVISEYNEQFF
>.|TRBV19|.|TRBJ1-1
TGTGCCAGTAGTGGGGGGGGGAAGGGCACTGAAGCTTTCTTT
CASSGGGKGTEAFF
>.|TRBV5-5|.|TRBJ2-3
TGTGCCAGCAGCTTGGCAGGGGCAGATACGCAGTATTTT
CASSLAGADTQYF
>TRBD2|TRBV6-1|.|TRBJ2-5
TGTGCCAGCAGTTGGGGACTAGCGGGACAAGAGACCCAGTACTTC
CASSWGLAGQETQYF
>TRBD2|TRBV6-6|.|TRBJ2-1
TGTGCCAGCAGCCGCACTAGCGACTACTCGGGGGAGCAGTTCTTC
CASSRTSDYSGEQFF
>.|TRBV28|.|TRBJ2-7
TGTGCCAGCAGTTTACGGGGACCGGACTACGAGCAGTACTTC
CASSLRGPDYEQYF
>.|TRBV5-1|.|TRBJ2-1
TGCGCCAGCAGCTTGTCGTCGAGCTCCTACAATGAGCAGTTCTTC
CASSLSSSSYNEQFF
>TRBD2|TRBV28|.|TRBJ2-5
TGTGCCAGCAGCTGGGTGGCGACTAGCGACCCCCAAGAGACCCAGTACTTC
CASSWVATSDPQETQYF
>.|TRBV5-1|.|TRBJ2-7
TGCGCCAGCAGCGAGAGACAGCGCCCTTACGAGCAGTACTTC
CASSERQRPYEQYF
>.|TRBV9|.|TRBJ2-3
TGTGCCAGCAGCGCGGGGGTGGCGGATAGCACAGATACGCAGTATTTT
CASSAGVADSTDTQYF
>.|TRBV7-9|few|TRBJ1-1
TGTGCCAGCAGCTTTCGTCCAGGCGTATTGAACACTGAAGCTTTCTTT
CASSFRPGVLNTEAFF
>TRBD1|TRBV18|.|TRBJ2-7
TGTGCCAGCTCACAGAACCGGGACAGATCCTACGAGCAGTACTTC
CASSQNRDRSYEQYF
>.|TRBV6-5|few|TRBJ2-5
TGTGCCAGCAGTCCTCGACTGGAAGAGACCCAGTACTTC
CASSPRLEETQYF
>.|TRBV6-4|.|TRBJ2-3
TGTGCCAGCAGTGGAGAGGCTAGCGGCACAGATACGCAGTATTTT
CASSGEASGTDTQYF
>.|TRBV7-8|.|TRBJ1-2
TGTGCCAGCAGCGCGGACCCGGGACTTTTTTATGGCTACACCTTC
CASSADPGLFYGYTF
>.|TRBV6-4|.|TRBJ1-1
TGTGCCAGCAGTGCCACAGGGAAGACTGAAGCTTTCTTT
CASSATGKTEAFF
>.|TRBV13|.|TRBJ2-5
TGTGCCAGCAGCTTAAATCGGGAGACCCAGTACTTC
CASSLNRETQYF
>.|TRBV9|.|TRBJ2-7
TGTGCCAGCAGCCCTCGACTGCTGAGCCTTTCCTACGAGCAGTACTTC
CASSPRLLSLSYEQYF
>.|TRBV5-4|once|TRBJ2-2
TGTGCCAGCAGCTTGACTGCCAGCGCGAACACCGGGGAGCTGTTTTTT
CASSLTASANTGELFF
>TRBD2|TRBV10-2|.|TRBJ2-3
TGCGCCAGTAGACTAGCGGGGGGGAGAGATACGCAGTATTTT
CASRLAGGRDTQYF
>TRBD1|TRBV7-9|once|TRBJ2-2
TGTGCCAGCAGCTCGATAGGACAGGGGGCTTACACCGGGGAGCTGTTTTTT
CASSSIGQGAYTGELFF
>.|TRBV6-5|once|TRBJ2-7
TGTGCCAGCAGTTACTCGCCCGGTCCCTACGAGCAGTACTTC
CASSYSPGPYEQYF
>.|TRBV18|.|TRBJ2-3
TGTGCCAGCTCGCGAGCAGATACGCAGTATTTT
CASSRADTQYF
>.|TRBV7-9|.|TRBJ1-2
TGTTCCAGCACCGATGCCGGACTCTATGGCTACACCTTC
CSSTDAGLYGYTF
>TRBD1|TRBV6-1|.|TRBJ1-4
TGTGCCAGCAGTGGTACCGGGACAGAGAATGAAAAACTGTTTTTT
CASSGTGTENEKLFF
>.|TRBV6-5|.|TRBJ2-3
TGTGCCAGCACCCCGACAGGCCCACGCACAGATACGCAGTATTTT
CASTPTGPRTDTQYF
>.|TRBV5-1|.|TRBJ2-1
TGCGCCAGCAGCTTCGACCGGGTCTCCTACAATGAGCAGTTCTTC
CASSFDRVSYNEQFF
>TRBD1|TRBV7-9|.|TRBJ2-1
TGTGCCAGCAACAGGGGTGTTGAGCAGTTCTTC
CASNRGVEQFF
>.|TRBV28|few|TRBJ2-7
TGTGCCAGCACTTGGCGAGGTCCCTACGAGCAGTACTTC
CASTWRGPYEQYF
>.|TRBV13|.|TRBJ2-1
TGTGCCAGCAGCTTCCCCACACAGAGCTCCTACAATGAGCAGTTCTTC
CASSFPTQSSYNEQFF
>.|TRBV18|.|TRBJ1-6
TGTGCCAGCTCACCACCCAACAGGGCTTCACCCCTCCACTTT
CASSPPNRASPLHF
>TRBD1|TRBV7-9|.|TRBJ1-4
TGTGCCAGCAGCGCCGGGACAGGGGGGTGGCAGGAACTGTTTTTT
CASSAGTGGWQELFF
>.|TRBV18|.|TRBJ2-4
TGTGCCAGCTCACCACCCCCGGGAAACATTCAGTACTTC
CASSPPPGNIQYF
>TRBD2|TRBV18|.|TRBJ2-2
TGTGCCAGCTCACCGCCGGGACTAGCTCTTAAAGCGACCGGGGAGCTGTTTTTT
CASSPPGLALKATGELFF
>.|TRBV28|.|TRBJ1-2
TGTGCCAGCAGTTTGAGGGAGGAGGGCTATGGCTACACCTTC
CASSLREEGYGYTF
>TRBD2|TRBV18|once|TRBJ2-5
TGTGCCAGCTCCCAGGTCCGGGAGGGGGAGACCCAGTACTTC
CASSQVREGETQYF
>.|TRBV27|.|TRBJ2-7
TGTGCCAGCAGTTTATCCGAGGGTTACGAGCAGTACTTC
CASSLSEGYEQYF
>TRBD2|TRBV29-1|.|TRBJ2-1
TGCAGCGGCCGCCCAGCGGGAGTTTATGAGCAGTTCTTC
CSGRPAGVYEQFF
>TRBD2|TRBV13|.|TRBJ2-1
TGTGCCAGCAGCTTAGTGGGCGGGGGGCCCTACAATGAGCAGTTCTTC
CASSLVGGGPYNEQFF